This is a list of T cell receptor beta chains from one sample in a study of identical twins. TCRdb re-called the 5' RACE reads with MiXCR, one entry per CDR3 protein. The profile shows 200,000 to 300,000 distinct CDR3 sequences, approximately 7% of them singletons. This same sample was also taken into another study, of yellow fever vaccine responses in identical twins.

What was sequenced was memory (CD45RO+) T cells sorted from blood. The receptor set was obtained from a woman in her late teens or twenties in good health. CDR3s include the opening cysteine and the closing phenylalanine or tryptophan. Fields, in order: J gene, D gene, V gene, clone size, CDR3 DNA, CDR3 protein. The D gene is left open where the match is weak. Size tells how often a clone was seen (once, few, many) or the class of an expanded clone, and some rows leave it out.

j_gene: TRBJ2-1
d_gene: NA
v_gene: TRBV28
abundance: many
CDR3nt: TGTGCCAGCAGTTTTAAGGGGGCCTACAATGAGCAGTTCTTC
CDR3aa: CASSFKGAYNEQFF

j_gene: TRBJ1-6
d_gene: NA
v_gene: TRBV5-6
abundance: few
CDR3nt: TGTGCCAGCAGCTTGCGGGGGCTACATTCACCCCTCCACTTT
CDR3aa: CASSLRGLHSPLHF

j_gene: TRBJ1-1
d_gene: NA
v_gene: TRBV4-2
abundance: NA
CDR3nt: TGTGCCAGCAGCCAAGTGGAACGCGCCACTGAAGCTTTCTTT
CDR3aa: CASSQVERATEAFF

j_gene: TRBJ2-7
d_gene: TRBD2
v_gene: TRBV12-3/TRBV12-4
abundance: many
CDR3nt: TGTGCCAGCAGTTTGGTAGCGGGAGTTAACGAGCAGTACTTC
CDR3aa: CASSLVAGVNEQYF

j_gene: TRBJ2-3
d_gene: NA
v_gene: TRBV7-2
abundance: NA
CDR3nt: TGTGCCAGCAGCATATCAGGGTCGGGCACAGATACGCAGTATTTT
CDR3aa: CASSISGSGTDTQYF

j_gene: TRBJ2-5
d_gene: NA
v_gene: TRBV6-1
abundance: NA
CDR3nt: TGTGCCAGCAGAGACAAGGGGTTAGGGTCTCAAGAGACCCAGTACTTC
CDR3aa: CASRDKGLGSQETQYF

j_gene: TRBJ1-2
d_gene: TRBD1
v_gene: TRBV27
abundance: few
CDR3nt: TGTGCCAGCAGGCTGGGCACCGGGACAGGGACGGGTGGCTACACCTTC
CDR3aa: CASRLGTGTGTGGYTF

j_gene: TRBJ2-1
d_gene: TRBD1
v_gene: TRBV6-1
abundance: few
CDR3nt: TGTGCCAGCAGGAGGACAGGGGTCAATGAGCAGTTCTTC
CDR3aa: CASRRTGVNEQFF

j_gene: TRBJ1-6
d_gene: NA
v_gene: TRBV15
abundance: few
CDR3nt: TGTGCCACCAGCAGAGCGGGGTGGCAGATGGGTATTAATTCACCCCTCCACTTT
CDR3aa: CATSRAGWQMGINSPLHF

j_gene: TRBJ1-1
d_gene: NA
v_gene: TRBV4-2
abundance: many
CDR3nt: TGTGCCAGCAGCTCCCGGGATCTCGGGGACACTGAAGCTTTCTTT
CDR3aa: CASSSRDLGDTEAFF

j_gene: TRBJ1-1
d_gene: TRBD1
v_gene: TRBV5-1
abundance: many
CDR3nt: TGCGCCAGCAGCCCGGGACAGGGGGTCTTTGACGCTTTCTTT
CDR3aa: CASSPGQGVFDAFF

j_gene: TRBJ2-3
d_gene: TRBD2
v_gene: TRBV6-1
abundance: many
CDR3nt: TGTGCCACCGAACCCGGGACTAGCGGCACAGATACGCAGTATTTT
CDR3aa: CATEPGTSGTDTQYF

j_gene: TRBJ2-1
d_gene: NA
v_gene: TRBV4-1
abundance: NA
CDR3nt: TGCGCCAGCAGCCAACCAGGGAGCAATGAGCAGTTCTTC
CDR3aa: CASSQPGSNEQFF

j_gene: TRBJ1-5
d_gene: NA
v_gene: TRBV27
abundance: few
CDR3nt: TGTGCCAGCAGCAGAGGACAGACAAATCAGCCCCAGCATTTT
CDR3aa: CASSRGQTNQPQHF

j_gene: TRBJ2-3
d_gene: TRBD2
v_gene: TRBV14
abundance: NA
CDR3nt: TGTGCCAGCAGCCAGATGGTACTAGCGGGCACAGATACGCAGTATTTT
CDR3aa: CASSQMVLAGTDTQYF

j_gene: TRBJ1-5
d_gene: NA
v_gene: TRBV7-8
abundance: NA
CDR3nt: TGTGCCAGCAGCTTACCCTGGCAGCCCCAGCATTTT
CDR3aa: CASSLPWQPQHF

j_gene: TRBJ2-2
d_gene: TRBD1
v_gene: TRBV5-1
abundance: NA
CDR3nt: TGCGCCAGCAGCGCGACAGGGGAGTACACCGGGGAGCTGTTTTTT
CDR3aa: CASSATGEYTGELFF

j_gene: TRBJ2-2
d_gene: NA
v_gene: TRBV23-1
abundance: NA
CDR3nt: TGCGCCAGCAGTCAAAGAATCGGGGAGCTGTTTTTT
CDR3aa: CASSQRIGELFF

j_gene: TRBJ1-1
d_gene: NA
v_gene: TRBV10-3
abundance: few
CDR3nt: TGTGCCATCACCGCCGCCGGAGGTAAGGACACTGAAGCTTTCTTT
CDR3aa: CAITAAGGKDTEAFF

j_gene: TRBJ1-1
d_gene: NA
v_gene: TRBV15
abundance: NA
CDR3nt: TGTGCCACCAGCAGGCTCAGGGGACTAAACACTGAAGCTTTCTTT
CDR3aa: CATSRLRGLNTEAFF

j_gene: TRBJ2-2
d_gene: TRBD1
v_gene: TRBV4-1
abundance: many
CDR3nt: TGCGCCAGCAGCCCCGGGACAGGGAACACCGGGGAGCTGTTTTTT
CDR3aa: CASSPGTGNTGELFF

j_gene: TRBJ2-7
d_gene: NA
v_gene: TRBV2
abundance: many
CDR3nt: TGTGCCAGCAGTGGGGATCAGCGGGTCTCCTACGAGCAGTACTTC
CDR3aa: CASSGDQRVSYEQYF

j_gene: TRBJ2-1
d_gene: NA
v_gene: TRBV20-1
abundance: NA
CDR3nt: TGCAGTGCTAGACCCGGGCTCTCGGTCTACAATGAGCAGTTCTTC
CDR3aa: CSARPGLSVYNEQFF

j_gene: TRBJ1-1
d_gene: NA
v_gene: TRBV9
abundance: NA
CDR3nt: TGTGCCAGCAGCCCCCGTCTTTCTAACACTGAAGCTTTCTTT
CDR3aa: CASSPRLSNTEAFF

j_gene: TRBJ2-1
d_gene: TRBD1
v_gene: TRBV6-1
abundance: NA
CDR3nt: TGTGCCAGCAGTGAAGAAGAGGGGACAGGGGACAATGAGCAGTTCTTC
CDR3aa: CASSEEEGTGDNEQFF

j_gene: TRBJ2-5
d_gene: NA
v_gene: TRBV5-8
abundance: NA
CDR3nt: TGTGCCAGCAGCTCCCGGGACGTAGAGACCCAGTACTTC
CDR3aa: CASSSRDVETQYF

j_gene: TRBJ2-4
d_gene: NA
v_gene: TRBV5-1
abundance: many
CDR3nt: TGCGCCAGCAGCCTCGGACCCCTAGGAGGCAAAAACATTCAGTACTTC
CDR3aa: CASSLGPLGGKNIQYF

j_gene: TRBJ1-2
d_gene: NA
v_gene: TRBV7-3
abundance: few
CDR3nt: TGTGCCAGCAGCTTGTCATCCTCTAACTATGGCTACACCTTC
CDR3aa: CASSLSSSNYGYTF

j_gene: TRBJ2-1
d_gene: TRBD2
v_gene: TRBV14
abundance: few
CDR3nt: TGTGCCAGCAGCCATAGCAGGCGACTAGCGGGAGGTTCTCAGTTCTTC
CDR3aa: CASSHSRRLAGGSQFF

j_gene: TRBJ2-7
d_gene: TRBD2
v_gene: TRBV29-1
abundance: many
CDR3nt: TGCAGCGTCGGGACTAGCGGGACCAACGAGCAGTACTTC
CDR3aa: CSVGTSGTNEQYF

j_gene: TRBJ2-7
d_gene: NA
v_gene: TRBV7-9
abundance: many
CDR3nt: TGTGCCAGCAGCTCGGACTACGCCTACGAGCAGTACTTC
CDR3aa: CASSSDYAYEQYF

j_gene: TRBJ2-5
d_gene: TRBD2
v_gene: TRBV10-3
abundance: NA
CDR3nt: TGTGCCATCAGTGACGGGGGGGCAGGAGAGACCCAGTACTTC
CDR3aa: CAISDGGAGETQYF

j_gene: TRBJ2-3
d_gene: NA
v_gene: TRBV12-3/TRBV12-4
abundance: few
CDR3nt: TGTGCCAGCAGTTTCTTCGCGGATACGCAGTATTTT
CDR3aa: CASSFFADTQYF

j_gene: TRBJ1-2
d_gene: NA
v_gene: TRBV10-3
abundance: many
CDR3nt: TGTGCCATCAGTGACCCGCCGGAAGCTAACTATGGCTACACCTTC
CDR3aa: CAISDPPEANYGYTF

j_gene: TRBJ2-2
d_gene: NA
v_gene: TRBV5-1
abundance: NA
CDR3nt: TGCGCCAGCTCACGACAGCCGAACACCGGGGAGCTGTTTTTT
CDR3aa: CASSRQPNTGELFF

j_gene: TRBJ2-5
d_gene: TRBD2
v_gene: TRBV20-1
abundance: few
CDR3nt: TGCAGTGCTAGAGGACTAGCGGGACGAGAGACCCAGTACTTC
CDR3aa: CSARGLAGRETQYF

j_gene: TRBJ2-3
d_gene: TRBD2
v_gene: TRBV28
abundance: many
CDR3nt: TGTGCCAGCAGTTCTGGGGTAGCTAGCGGAACAGATACGCAGTATTTT
CDR3aa: CASSSGVASGTDTQYF

j_gene: TRBJ1-2
d_gene: NA
v_gene: TRBV20-1
abundance: many
CDR3nt: TGCAGTGCTACCTTATTAGTGTTCGGCTACTATGGCTACACCTTC
CDR3aa: CSATLLVFGYYGYTF

j_gene: TRBJ1-2
d_gene: TRBD1
v_gene: TRBV11-2
abundance: many
CDR3nt: TGTGCCAGCAGCTTCTCAGGGGGCGGTTACATGGACTATGGCTACACCTTC
CDR3aa: CASSFSGGGYMDYGYTF

j_gene: TRBJ2-2
d_gene: TRBD2
v_gene: TRBV29-1
abundance: many
CDR3nt: TGCAGCGCTGCAGATAGCGGGAGCGGGAACACCGGGGAGCTGTTTTTT
CDR3aa: CSAADSGSGNTGELFF

j_gene: TRBJ2-2
d_gene: NA
v_gene: TRBV12-3/TRBV12-4
abundance: many
CDR3nt: TGTGCCAGCACCTCTTTCTTTAACGGGGAGCTGTTTTTT
CDR3aa: CASTSFFNGELFF

j_gene: TRBJ2-7
d_gene: TRBD1
v_gene: TRBV20-1
abundance: many
CDR3nt: TGCAGTGCTAGCCGACAGGGGGACGAGCAGTACTTC
CDR3aa: CSASRQGDEQYF

j_gene: TRBJ2-2
d_gene: NA
v_gene: TRBV12-3/TRBV12-4
abundance: many
CDR3nt: TGTGCCAGCAGTTGGTGGGGGGCGCCGACGAACACCGGGGAGCTGTTTTTT
CDR3aa: CASSWWGAPTNTGELFF

j_gene: TRBJ2-1
d_gene: NA
v_gene: TRBV7-3
abundance: few
CDR3nt: TGTGCCAGCAGCCCCGCCCGCAGCAGCAATGAGCAGTTCTTC
CDR3aa: CASSPARSSNEQFF

j_gene: TRBJ1-5
d_gene: NA
v_gene: TRBV5-1
abundance: many
CDR3nt: TGCGCCAGCAGAACCACTTTTTATAGCAATCAGCCCCAGCATTTT
CDR3aa: CASRTTFYSNQPQHF

j_gene: TRBJ1-5
d_gene: NA
v_gene: TRBV28
abundance: many
CDR3nt: TGTGCCAGCAGTGAGCCCCGGACACTCGGTCAGCCCCAGCATTTT
CDR3aa: CASSEPRTLGQPQHF

j_gene: TRBJ1-2
d_gene: TRBD1
v_gene: TRBV5-1
abundance: NA
CDR3nt: TGCGCCAGCAGCTGGGGCGGACAGGGGGCGTTAAACTATGGCTACACCTTC
CDR3aa: CASSWGGQGALNYGYTF

j_gene: TRBJ1-4
d_gene: TRBD1
v_gene: TRBV19
abundance: NA
CDR3nt: TGTGCCAGTAGTAACAGGAGACAGGGAAACGAAAAACTGTTTTTT
CDR3aa: CASSNRRQGNEKLFF

j_gene: TRBJ2-3
d_gene: TRBD2
v_gene: TRBV20-1
abundance: many
CDR3nt: TGCAGTGCTACTACGACTAGCGGGAGCACAGATACGCAGTATTTT
CDR3aa: CSATTTSGSTDTQYF

j_gene: TRBJ1-2
d_gene: NA
v_gene: TRBV20-1
abundance: NA
CDR3nt: TGCAGTGCTAGACTTCACGACAAAGGGGGGTATGGCTACACCTTC
CDR3aa: CSARLHDKGGYGYTF

j_gene: TRBJ1-1
d_gene: NA
v_gene: TRBV25-1
abundance: many
CDR3nt: TGTGCCAGCCTAGAAATTACGGGGGTGGGCACTGAAGCTTTCTTT
CDR3aa: CASLEITGVGTEAFF

j_gene: TRBJ2-3
d_gene: NA
v_gene: TRBV20-1
abundance: NA
CDR3nt: TGCAGTGCTAGAATAGAGGATACGCAGTATTTT
CDR3aa: CSARIEDTQYF

j_gene: TRBJ1-2
d_gene: TRBD1
v_gene: TRBV29-1
abundance: NA
CDR3nt: TGCAGCGTTCCCTGGGGACAGGCTTTCTATGGCTACACCTTC
CDR3aa: CSVPWGQAFYGYTF

j_gene: TRBJ2-5
d_gene: TRBD2
v_gene: TRBV27
abundance: many
CDR3nt: TGTGCCAGCAGTTCCGCTCAGGGTAGCGGGGAGACCCAGTACTTC
CDR3aa: CASSSAQGSGETQYF

j_gene: TRBJ2-4
d_gene: TRBD1
v_gene: TRBV7-9
abundance: NA
CDR3nt: TGTGCCAGCAGCCGTGGGACAGGGGACAAAAACATTCAGTACTTC
CDR3aa: CASSRGTGDKNIQYF

j_gene: TRBJ2-7
d_gene: TRBD2
v_gene: TRBV20-1
abundance: few
CDR3nt: TGCAGTGCTAGACCCTTAGCGGGAGAGGGTGAGCAGTACTTC
CDR3aa: CSARPLAGEGEQYF

j_gene: TRBJ2-7
d_gene: NA
v_gene: TRBV20-1
abundance: many
CDR3nt: TGCAGTGCTAGAGTCCCCAGAGGCGGACCATCCTACGAGCAGTACTTC
CDR3aa: CSARVPRGGPSYEQYF

j_gene: TRBJ1-2
d_gene: TRBD1
v_gene: TRBV27
abundance: NA
CDR3nt: TGTGCCAGCAGTTCGACCGGGACAGACTTACTTTATGGCTACACCTTC
CDR3aa: CASSSTGTDLLYGYTF

j_gene: TRBJ2-7
d_gene: TRBD2
v_gene: TRBV20-1
abundance: many
CDR3nt: TGCAGTGCTAGAGGTACCGGGACTACCGCCTACGAGCAGTACTTC
CDR3aa: CSARGTGTTAYEQYF